Listed below are T cell receptor beta chains from one sample, sequenced in a study of T cell responses to AZD1222 COVID-19 vaccine. Clones were sequenced by immunoSEQ multiplex PCR, and TCRdb holds only the in-frame ones, with some missing. The data show about 68,000 clones, 80% to 85% seen once. The sample consisted of peripheral blood, taken on day 0 of AZD1222 vaccination. These receptor sequences come from an adult in good health. Both conserved end residues are part of each CDR3. D genes are given only for firm matches. Clone size, where shown, is once, few, many, or a class for clones that have expanded.

v_gene: TRBV9
abundance: NA
j_gene: TRBJ2-5
d_gene: NA
len: 13
CDR3aa: CASSDSPRETQYF
CDR3nt: TGTGCCAGCTCGGACAGTCCCAGGGAGACCCAGTACTTC

v_gene: TRBV6-5
abundance: NA
j_gene: TRBJ2-7
d_gene: NA
len: 15
CDR3aa: CASRVTVVSSYEQYF
CDR3nt: TGTGCCAGCAGGGTGACTGTTGTAAGCTCCTACGAGCAGTACTTC

v_gene: TRBV28
abundance: once
j_gene: TRBJ1-1
d_gene: TRBD1
len: 17
CDR3aa: CASSSIGPQGGNTEAFF
CDR3nt: TGTGCCAGCAGTTCAATTGGCCCCCAGGGGGGGAACACTGAAGCTTTCTTT

v_gene: TRBV19
abundance: NA
j_gene: TRBJ1-5
d_gene: TRBD1
len: 16
CDR3aa: CASTTSVGTGTQPQHF
CDR3nt: TGTGCCAGCACAACTTCAGTAGGGACAGGGACTCAGCCCCAGCATTTT

v_gene: TRBV18
abundance: NA
j_gene: TRBJ1-5
d_gene: TRBD1
len: 15
CDR3aa: CASSLTGQPNQPQHF
CDR3nt: TGTGCCAGCTCACTAACGGGACAGCCTAATCAGCCCCAGCATTTT

v_gene: TRBV4-1
abundance: NA
j_gene: TRBJ1-5
d_gene: NA
len: 19
CDR3aa: CASSQDAGTRIMGNQPQHF
CDR3nt: TGCGCCAGCAGCCAAGACGCGGGAACAAGGATAATGGGCAATCAGCCCCAGCATTTT

v_gene: TRBV5-1
abundance: NA
j_gene: TRBJ1-2
d_gene: NA
len: 14
CDR3aa: CASSLGQSFKGYTF
CDR3nt: TGCGCCAGCAGCTTGGGACAGTCGTTCAAGGGCTACACCTTC

v_gene: TRBV28
abundance: NA
j_gene: TRBJ2-7
d_gene: NA
len: 12
CDR3aa: CASSYGSEEQYF
CDR3nt: TGTGCCAGCAGTTACGGCTCGGAGGAGCAGTACTTC

v_gene: TRBV9
abundance: NA
j_gene: TRBJ2-3
d_gene: NA
len: 14
CDR3aa: CASSVGGSPDTQYF
CDR3nt: TGTGCCAGCAGCGTAGGGGGCTCCCCAGATACGCAGTATTTT

v_gene: TRBV6-2/TRBV6-3
abundance: once
j_gene: TRBJ2-3
d_gene: NA
len: 15
CDR3aa: CASSYSSSSTDTQYF
CDR3nt: TGTGCCAGCAGTTACTCTTCCAGCAGCACAGATACGCAGTATTTT

v_gene: TRBV3-1/TRBV3-2
abundance: NA
j_gene: TRBJ1-1
d_gene: NA
len: 11
CDR3aa: CASRGNTEAFF
CDR3nt: TGTGCCAGTCGGGGGAACACTGAAGCTTTCTTT

v_gene: TRBV7-9
abundance: NA
j_gene: TRBJ1-3
d_gene: TRBD1
len: 15
CDR3aa: CASRPRGTVGGTIYF
CDR3nt: TGTGCCAGCAGGCCCCGCGGGACAGTGGGAGGCACCATATATTTT

v_gene: TRBV6-5
abundance: NA
j_gene: TRBJ1-2
d_gene: NA
len: 15
CDR3aa: CASSYFRGSGYGYTF
CDR3nt: TGTGCCAGCAGTTATTTTAGGGGGAGCGGCTATGGCTACACCTTC

v_gene: TRBV4-3
abundance: few
j_gene: TRBJ1-6
d_gene: NA
len: 15
CDR3aa: CASSQDLAEGSPLHF
CDR3nt: TGCGCCAGCAGCCAAGATCTTGCGGAGGGTTCACCCCTCCACTTT

v_gene: TRBV10-3
abundance: NA
j_gene: TRBJ2-5
d_gene: NA
len: 16
CDR3aa: CAISESAETDKETQYF
CDR3nt: TGTGCCATCAGTGAGTCGGCCGAGACTGATAAAGAGACCCAGTACTTC

v_gene: TRBV13
abundance: NA
j_gene: TRBJ2-5
d_gene: TRBD2
len: 20
CDR3aa: CASSLLPGTSGGAYQETQYF
CDR3nt: TGTGCCAGCAGCTTATTACCCGGGACTAGCGGGGGGGCGTACCAAGAGACCCAGTACTTC

v_gene: TRBV12-3/TRBV12-4
abundance: few
j_gene: TRBJ2-7
d_gene: TRBD1
len: 13
CDR3aa: CASRKTGGHEQYF
CDR3nt: TGTGCCAGCAGGAAGACAGGGGGCCACGAGCAGTACTTC

v_gene: TRBV5-6
abundance: NA
j_gene: TRBJ2-1
d_gene: NA
len: 16
CDR3aa: CASSLDTGRIYNEQFF
CDR3nt: TGTGCCAGCAGCTTGGATACAGGGCGGATCTACAATGAGCAGTTCTTC

v_gene: TRBV5-4
abundance: NA
j_gene: TRBJ2-6
d_gene: NA
len: 15
CDR3aa: CASSLRASGANVLTF
CDR3nt: TGTGCCAGCAGCTTGAGGGCCTCTGGGGCCAACGTCCTGACTTTC

v_gene: TRBV28
abundance: NA
j_gene: TRBJ1-2
d_gene: TRBD1
len: 15
CDR3aa: CASSSPTGTVYGYTF
CDR3nt: TGTGCCAGCAGTTCACCGACAGGGACTGTATATGGCTACACCTTC

v_gene: TRBV5-5
abundance: NA
j_gene: TRBJ2-2
d_gene: NA
len: 15
CDR3aa: CASSLGRGNTGELFF
CDR3nt: TGTGCCAGCAGCCTGGGGCGGGGGAACACCGGGGAGCTGTTTTTT

v_gene: TRBV5-4
abundance: NA
j_gene: TRBJ1-6
d_gene: TRBD1
len: 16
CDR3aa: CASSLAGGVSGSPLHF
CDR3nt: TGTGCCAGCAGCTTGGCAGGGGGCGTCAGTGGTTCACCCCTCCACTTT

v_gene: TRBV5-4
abundance: NA
j_gene: TRBJ2-2
d_gene: NA
len: 16
CDR3aa: CASSRRTATNTGELFF
CDR3nt: TGTGCCAGCAGCCGAAGGACAGCCACGAACACCGGGGAGCTGTTTTTT

v_gene: TRBV2
abundance: NA
j_gene: TRBJ1-2
d_gene: NA
len: 15
CDR3aa: CASSEAGQGNYGYTF
CDR3nt: TGTGCCAGCAGTGAAGCTGGGCAGGGGAACTATGGCTACACCTTC

v_gene: TRBV6-5
abundance: few
j_gene: TRBJ1-5
d_gene: NA
len: 14
CDR3aa: CASSYEEGTQPQHF
CDR3nt: TGTGCCAGCAGTTACGAGGAGGGGACGCAGCCCCAGCATTTT

v_gene: TRBV20-1
abundance: once
j_gene: TRBJ1-2
d_gene: NA
len: 14
CDR3aa: CSASPAVSNYGYTF
CDR3nt: TGCAGTGCTAGTCCGGCAGTCTCTAACTATGGCTACACCTTC

v_gene: TRBV7-2
abundance: NA
j_gene: TRBJ1-5
d_gene: NA
len: 12
CDR3aa: CASSKGNQPQHF
CDR3nt: TGTGCCAGCAGTAAGGGGAATCAGCCCCAGCATTTT

v_gene: TRBV5-8
abundance: NA
j_gene: TRBJ1-1
d_gene: NA
len: 12
CDR3aa: CASSLFDHASFF
CDR3nt: TGTGCCAGCAGCTTATTTGACCACGCGTCTTTCTTT

v_gene: TRBV10-3
abundance: few
j_gene: TRBJ1-1
d_gene: NA
len: 18
CDR3aa: CAISESFGLRDGNTEAFF
CDR3nt: TGTGCCATCAGTGAGTCTTTCGGTTTAAGGGACGGTAACACTGAAGCTTTCTTT

v_gene: TRBV3-1/TRBV3-2
abundance: NA
j_gene: TRBJ1-2
d_gene: NA
len: 15
CDR3aa: CASSPTPGINYGYTF
CDR3nt: TGTGCCAGCAGCCCTACCCCAGGTATTAACTATGGCTACACCTTC

v_gene: TRBV12-3/TRBV12-4
abundance: NA
j_gene: TRBJ1-6
d_gene: NA
len: 13
CDR3aa: CASSFGGNSPLHF
CDR3nt: TGTGCCAGCAGTTTCGGGGGTAATTCACCCCTCCACTTT

v_gene: TRBV6-5
abundance: NA
j_gene: TRBJ1-5
d_gene: NA
len: 13
CDR3aa: CASSYSMNQPQHF
CDR3nt: TGTGCCAGCAGTTACTCGATGAATCAGCCCCAGCATTTT

v_gene: TRBV5-5
abundance: NA
j_gene: TRBJ2-7
d_gene: NA
len: 16
CDR3aa: CASSLYAEIVFYEQYF
CDR3nt: TGTGCCAGCAGCTTGTATGCAGAGATAGTATTCTACGAGCAGTACTTC

v_gene: TRBV12-5
abundance: NA
j_gene: TRBJ2-1
d_gene: NA
len: 13
CDR3aa: CASGLGSYNEQFF
CDR3nt: TGTGCTAGTGGTTTGGGCAGCTACAATGAGCAGTTCTTC

v_gene: TRBV4-1
abundance: NA
j_gene: TRBJ2-1
d_gene: NA
len: 17
CDR3aa: CASSHPEGKKVNNEQFF
CDR3nt: TGCGCCAGCAGCCACCCGGAGGGCAAAAAAGTTAATAATGAGCAGTTCTTC

v_gene: TRBV2
abundance: NA
j_gene: TRBJ1-1
d_gene: TRBD1
len: 13
CDR3aa: CASTVPGQGLAFF
CDR3nt: TGTGCCAGCACCGTCCCGGGACAGGGTCTAGCTTTCTTT

v_gene: TRBV5-6
abundance: NA
j_gene: TRBJ1-4
d_gene: NA
len: 15
CDR3aa: CASSLAVSTNEKLFF
CDR3nt: TGTGCCAGCAGCTTAGCGGTCTCAACTAATGAAAAACTGTTTTTT

v_gene: TRBV5-6
abundance: NA
j_gene: TRBJ2-1
d_gene: NA
len: 13
CDR3aa: CASSLAWANEQFF
CDR3nt: TGTGCCAGCAGCTTGGCCTGGGCCAATGAGCAGTTCTTC

v_gene: TRBV10-3
abundance: NA
j_gene: TRBJ1-2
d_gene: NA
len: 16
CDR3aa: CAISEDLKRPGDGYTF
CDR3nt: TGTGCCATCAGTGAGGACTTAAAGCGGCCAGGGGACGGCTACACCTTC

v_gene: TRBV5-1
abundance: NA
j_gene: TRBJ2-7
d_gene: TRBD1
len: 14
CDR3aa: CASSKSGQGYEQYF
CDR3nt: TGCGCCAGCAGCAAATCGGGACAGGGATACGAGCAGTACTTC

v_gene: TRBV27
abundance: few
j_gene: TRBJ2-3
d_gene: NA
len: 14
CDR3aa: CASSLILLGTARYF
CDR3nt: TGTGCCAGCAGTTTAATTTTATTGGGGACGGCCAGGTATTTT

v_gene: TRBV14
abundance: NA
j_gene: TRBJ2-7
d_gene: NA
len: 15
CDR3aa: CASSQGAGVSYEQYF
CDR3nt: TGTGCCAGCAGCCAAGGGGCAGGGGTTTCCTACGAGCAGTACTTC

v_gene: TRBV7-2
abundance: NA
j_gene: TRBJ1-1
d_gene: TRBD1
len: 15
CDR3aa: CASSGRRQGSTEAFF
CDR3nt: TGTGCCAGCAGCGGACGACGACAGGGATCCACTGAAGCTTTCTTT

v_gene: TRBV5-6
abundance: NA
j_gene: TRBJ1-1
d_gene: TRBD1
len: 12
CDR3aa: CASSPGQGRAFF
CDR3nt: TGTGCCAGCAGCCCAGGACAGGGAAGAGCTTTCTTT

v_gene: TRBV10-3
abundance: NA
j_gene: TRBJ1-3
d_gene: NA
len: 16
CDR3aa: CAISGWGQDSGNTIYF
CDR3nt: TGTGCCATCAGTGGGTGGGGGCAAGACTCTGGAAACACCATATATTTT

v_gene: TRBV19
abundance: NA
j_gene: TRBJ1-2
d_gene: TRBD1
len: 15
CDR3aa: CASKVQGSANYGYTF
CDR3nt: TGTGCCAGTAAGGTACAGGGGTCAGCTAACTATGGCTACACCTTC

v_gene: TRBV9
abundance: NA
j_gene: TRBJ2-2
d_gene: TRBD1
len: 17
CDR3aa: CASSVSIRDSGAGELFF
CDR3nt: TGTGCCAGCAGCGTCAGTATCCGGGACAGTGGCGCCGGGGAGCTGTTTTTT

v_gene: TRBV6-5
abundance: NA
j_gene: TRBJ2-3
d_gene: TRBD2
len: 15
CDR3aa: CASIVGGGGTDTQYF
CDR3nt: TGTGCCAGCATCGTAGGCGGGGGGGGCACAGATACGCAGTATTTT

v_gene: TRBV16
abundance: NA
j_gene: TRBJ2-3
d_gene: TRBD1
len: 15
CDR3aa: CASSPDRARTDTQYF
CDR3nt: TGTGCCAGCAGCCCAGACAGGGCAAGGACAGATACGCAGTATTTT

v_gene: TRBV6-2/TRBV6-3
abundance: NA
j_gene: TRBJ2-1
d_gene: NA
len: 18
CDR3aa: CASSYFVPGRTSYNEQFF
CDR3nt: TGTGCCAGCAGTTACTTCGTTCCGGGGCGGACCTCCTACAATGAGCAGTTCTTC

v_gene: TRBV7-8
abundance: NA
j_gene: TRBJ2-7
d_gene: NA
len: 16
CDR3aa: CASSLSFPGATYEQYF
CDR3nt: TGTGCCAGCAGCTTATCTTTCCCGGGAGCTACCTACGAGCAGTACTTC

v_gene: TRBV9
abundance: NA
j_gene: TRBJ2-1
d_gene: NA
len: 16
CDR3aa: CASSAPGIGGYNEQFF
CDR3nt: TGTGCCAGCAGCGCACCGGGAATCGGGGGATACAATGAGCAGTTCTTC

v_gene: TRBV18
abundance: few
j_gene: TRBJ2-1
d_gene: NA
len: 13
CDR3aa: CASSPQQYNEQFF
CDR3nt: TGTGCCAGCTCACCACAACAGTACAATGAGCAGTTCTTC

v_gene: TRBV11-2
abundance: NA
j_gene: TRBJ2-1
d_gene: NA
len: 12
CDR3aa: CASSRGGGPGVF
CDR3nt: TGTGCCAGCAGCCGAGGGGGGGGACCCGGAGTCTTC